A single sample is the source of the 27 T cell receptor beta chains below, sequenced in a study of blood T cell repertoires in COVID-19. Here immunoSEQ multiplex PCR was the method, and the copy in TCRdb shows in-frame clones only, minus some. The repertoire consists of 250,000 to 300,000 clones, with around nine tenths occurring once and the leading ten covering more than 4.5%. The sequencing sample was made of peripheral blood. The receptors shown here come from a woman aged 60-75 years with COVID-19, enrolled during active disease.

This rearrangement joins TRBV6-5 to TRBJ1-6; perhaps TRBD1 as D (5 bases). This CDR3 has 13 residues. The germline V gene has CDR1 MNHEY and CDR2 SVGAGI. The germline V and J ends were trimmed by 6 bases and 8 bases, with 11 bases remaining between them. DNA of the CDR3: TGTGCCAGCAGCGTGGGGCTCGATTCACCCCTCCACTTT. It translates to CASSVGLDSPLHF.

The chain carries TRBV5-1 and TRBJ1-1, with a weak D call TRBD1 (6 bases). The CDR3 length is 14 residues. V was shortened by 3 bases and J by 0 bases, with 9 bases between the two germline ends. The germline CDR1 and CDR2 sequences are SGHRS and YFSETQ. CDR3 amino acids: CASSSDSMNTEAFF. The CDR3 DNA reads TGCGCCAGCAGCTCGGACAGCATGAACACTGAAGCTTTCTTT.

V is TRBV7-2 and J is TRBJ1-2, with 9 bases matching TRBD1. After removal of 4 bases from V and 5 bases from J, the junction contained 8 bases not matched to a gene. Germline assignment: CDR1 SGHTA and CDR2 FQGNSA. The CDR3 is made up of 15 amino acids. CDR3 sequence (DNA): TGTGCCAGCAGCTCTCAAACCGGGACAGGGTATGGCTACACCTTC. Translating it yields CASSSQTGTGYGYTF.

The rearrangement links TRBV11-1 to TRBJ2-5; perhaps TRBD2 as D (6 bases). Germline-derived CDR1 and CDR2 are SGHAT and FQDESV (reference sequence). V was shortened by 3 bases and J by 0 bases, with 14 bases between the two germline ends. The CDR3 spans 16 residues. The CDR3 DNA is TGTGCCAGCAGCTTTCGGGCGGGGTGGTACCAAGAGACCCAGTACTTC. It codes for CASSFRAGWYQETQYF.

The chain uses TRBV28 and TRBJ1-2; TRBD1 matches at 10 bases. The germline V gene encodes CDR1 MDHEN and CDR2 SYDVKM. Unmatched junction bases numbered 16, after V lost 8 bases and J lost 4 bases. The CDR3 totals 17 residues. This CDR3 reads CASLPGDRGLSGYGYTF. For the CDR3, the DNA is TGTGCCAGCTTGCCTGGGGACAGGGGTTTAAGTGGCTATGGCTACACCTTC.

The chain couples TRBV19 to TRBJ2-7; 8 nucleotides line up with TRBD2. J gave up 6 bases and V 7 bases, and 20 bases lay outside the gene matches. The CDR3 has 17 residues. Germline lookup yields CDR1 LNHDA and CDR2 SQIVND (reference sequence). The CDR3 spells CASTPRGGLALPSEQYF. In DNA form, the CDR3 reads TGTGCCAGTACCCCAAGAGGAGGACTAGCTCTTCCCTCCGAGCAGTACTTC.

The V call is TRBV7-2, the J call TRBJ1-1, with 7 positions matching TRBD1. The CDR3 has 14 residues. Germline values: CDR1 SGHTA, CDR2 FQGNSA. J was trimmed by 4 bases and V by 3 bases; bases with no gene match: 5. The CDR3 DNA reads TGTGCCAGCAGCTTTCGACAGGGTAGCACTGAAGCTTTCTTT. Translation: CASSFRQGSTEAFF.

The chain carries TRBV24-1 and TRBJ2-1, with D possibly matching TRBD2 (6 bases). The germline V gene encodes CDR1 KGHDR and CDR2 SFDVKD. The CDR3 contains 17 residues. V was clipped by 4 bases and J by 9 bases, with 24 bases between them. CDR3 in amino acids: CATSDPRRADKAGEQFF. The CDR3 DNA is TGTGCCACCAGTGACCCCCGGCGAGCGGATAAAGCGGGTGAGCAGTTCTTC.

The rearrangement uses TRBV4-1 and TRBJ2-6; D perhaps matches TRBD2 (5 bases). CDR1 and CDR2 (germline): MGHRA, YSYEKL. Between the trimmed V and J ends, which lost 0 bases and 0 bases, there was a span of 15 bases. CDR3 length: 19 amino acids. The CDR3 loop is CASSQDLAGPVSGANVLTF. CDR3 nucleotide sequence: TGCGCCAGCAGCCAAGATTTGGCGGGTCCCGTCTCTGGGGCCAACGTCCTGACTTTC.

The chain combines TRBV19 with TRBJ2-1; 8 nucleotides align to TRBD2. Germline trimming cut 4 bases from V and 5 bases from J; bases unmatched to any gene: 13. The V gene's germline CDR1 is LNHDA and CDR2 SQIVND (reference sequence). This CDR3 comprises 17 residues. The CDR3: CASSKREGFTRNNEQFF. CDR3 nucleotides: TGTGCCAGTAGTAAACGGGAGGGGTTCACCCGGAACAATGAGCAGTTCTTC.

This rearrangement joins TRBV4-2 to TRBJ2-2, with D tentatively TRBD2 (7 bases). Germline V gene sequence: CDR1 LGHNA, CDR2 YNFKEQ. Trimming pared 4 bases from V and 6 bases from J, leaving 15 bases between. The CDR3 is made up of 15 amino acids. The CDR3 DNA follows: TGTGCCAGCAGCCGGGGGGGGCAGCAGGCCGGGGAGCTGTTTTTT. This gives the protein CASSRGGQQAGELFF.

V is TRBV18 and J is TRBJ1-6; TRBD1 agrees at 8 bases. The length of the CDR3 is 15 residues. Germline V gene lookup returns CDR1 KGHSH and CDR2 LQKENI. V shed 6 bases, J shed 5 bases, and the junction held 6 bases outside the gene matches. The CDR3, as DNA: TGTGCCAGCTCCGAACAGGGGGGCCATAATTCACCCCTCCACTTT. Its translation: CASSEQGGHNSPLHF.

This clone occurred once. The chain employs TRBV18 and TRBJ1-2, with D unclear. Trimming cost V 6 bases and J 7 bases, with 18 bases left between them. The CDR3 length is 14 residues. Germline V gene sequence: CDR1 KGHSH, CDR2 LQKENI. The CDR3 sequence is CASSYTARIGGYTF. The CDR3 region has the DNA TGTGCCAGCTCCTATACCGCCCGAATCGGTGGCTACACCTTC.

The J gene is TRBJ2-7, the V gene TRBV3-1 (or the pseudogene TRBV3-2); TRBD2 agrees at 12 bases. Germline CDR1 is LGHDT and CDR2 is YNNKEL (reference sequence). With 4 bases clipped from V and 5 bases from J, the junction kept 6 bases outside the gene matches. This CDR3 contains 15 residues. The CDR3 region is CASSPTSGSLNEQYF. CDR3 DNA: TGTGCCAGCAGCCCGACTAGCGGGAGTCTCAACGAGCAGTACTTC.

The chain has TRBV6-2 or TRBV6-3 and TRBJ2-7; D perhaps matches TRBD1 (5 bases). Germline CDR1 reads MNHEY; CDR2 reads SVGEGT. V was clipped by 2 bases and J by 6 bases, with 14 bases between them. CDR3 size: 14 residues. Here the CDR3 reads CASSYGAPVSEQYF. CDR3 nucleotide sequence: TGTGCCAGCAGTTACGGGGCCCCTGTCTCCGAGCAGTACTTC.

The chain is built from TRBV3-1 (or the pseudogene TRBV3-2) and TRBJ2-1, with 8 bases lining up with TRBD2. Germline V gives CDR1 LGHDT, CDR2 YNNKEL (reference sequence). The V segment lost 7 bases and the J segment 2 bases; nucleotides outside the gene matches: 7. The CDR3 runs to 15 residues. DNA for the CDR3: TGTGCCAGCACCCTTAGCGGGACTCCCTACAATGAGCAGTTCTTC. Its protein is CASTLSGTPYNEQFF.

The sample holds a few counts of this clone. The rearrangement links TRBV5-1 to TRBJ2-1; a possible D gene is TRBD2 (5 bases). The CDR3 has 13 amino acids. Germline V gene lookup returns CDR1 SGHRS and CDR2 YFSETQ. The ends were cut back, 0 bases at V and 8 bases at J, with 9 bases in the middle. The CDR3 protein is CASSLGGVDEQFF. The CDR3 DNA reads TGCGCCAGCAGCTTGGGGGGAGTGGATGAGCAGTTCTTC.

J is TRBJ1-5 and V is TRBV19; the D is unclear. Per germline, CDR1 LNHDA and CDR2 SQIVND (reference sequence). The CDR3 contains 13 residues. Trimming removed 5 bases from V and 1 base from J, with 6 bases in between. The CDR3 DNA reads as TGTGCCAGTAGTTACAGAAGCAATCAGCCCCAGCATTTT. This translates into CASSYRSNQPQHF. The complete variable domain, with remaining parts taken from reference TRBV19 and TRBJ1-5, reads DGGITQSPKYLFRKEGQNVTLSCEQNLNHDAMYWYRQDPGQGLRLIYYSQIVNDFQKGDIAEGYSVSREKKESFPLTVTSAQKNPTAFYLCASSYRSNQPQHFGDGTRLSIL.

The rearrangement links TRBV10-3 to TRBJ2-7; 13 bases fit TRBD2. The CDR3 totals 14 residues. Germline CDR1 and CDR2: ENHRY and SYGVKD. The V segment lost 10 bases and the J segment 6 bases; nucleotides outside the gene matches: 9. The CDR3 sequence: CASQLAGGEGEQYF. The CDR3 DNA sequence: TGTGCCAGCCAACTAGCGGGAGGGGAAGGCGAGCAGTACTTC.

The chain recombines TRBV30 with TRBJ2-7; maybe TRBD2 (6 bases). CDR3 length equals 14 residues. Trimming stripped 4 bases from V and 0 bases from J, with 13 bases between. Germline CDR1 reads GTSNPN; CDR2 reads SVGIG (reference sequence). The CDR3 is CAWTGFGGSYEQYF. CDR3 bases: TGTGCCTGGACCGGATTCGGGGGCTCCTACGAGCAGTACTTC.

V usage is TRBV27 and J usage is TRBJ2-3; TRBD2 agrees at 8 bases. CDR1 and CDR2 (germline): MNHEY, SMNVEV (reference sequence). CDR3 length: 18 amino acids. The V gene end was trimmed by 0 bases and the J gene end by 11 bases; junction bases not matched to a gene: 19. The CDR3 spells CASSLSLGGLGFPMKQYF. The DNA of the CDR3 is TGTGCCAGCAGTTTATCTTTAGGGGGACTAGGATTCCCTATGAAGCAGTATTTT.

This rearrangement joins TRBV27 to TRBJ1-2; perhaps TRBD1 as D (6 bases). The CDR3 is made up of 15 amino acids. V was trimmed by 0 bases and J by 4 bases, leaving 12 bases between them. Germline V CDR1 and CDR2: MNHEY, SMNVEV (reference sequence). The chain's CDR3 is CASSLSRGATYGYTF. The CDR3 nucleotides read TGTGCCAGCAGTTTATCTCGGGGGGCTACCTATGGCTACACCTTC.

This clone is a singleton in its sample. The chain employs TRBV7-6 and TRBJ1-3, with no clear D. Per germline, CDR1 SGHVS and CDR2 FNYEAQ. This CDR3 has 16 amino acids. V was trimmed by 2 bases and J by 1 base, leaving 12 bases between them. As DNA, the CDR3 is TGTGCCAGCAGCTTAAATCCTCGGGAATCTGGAAACACCATATATTTT. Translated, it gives CASSLNPRESGNTIYF. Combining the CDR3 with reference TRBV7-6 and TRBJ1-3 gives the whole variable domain GAGVSQSPRYKVTKRGQDVALRCDPISGHVSLYWYRQALGQGPEFLTYFNYEAQQDKSGLPNDRFSAERPEGSISTLTIQRTEQRDSAMYRCASSLNPRESGNTIYFGEGSWLTVV.

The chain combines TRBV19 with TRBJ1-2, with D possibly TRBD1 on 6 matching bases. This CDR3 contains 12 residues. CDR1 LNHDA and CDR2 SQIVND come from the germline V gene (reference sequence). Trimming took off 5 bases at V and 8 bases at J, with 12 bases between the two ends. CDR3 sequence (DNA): TGTGCCAGTAGTCTAACAGGGTTCGGCTACACCTTC. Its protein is CASSLTGFGYTF.

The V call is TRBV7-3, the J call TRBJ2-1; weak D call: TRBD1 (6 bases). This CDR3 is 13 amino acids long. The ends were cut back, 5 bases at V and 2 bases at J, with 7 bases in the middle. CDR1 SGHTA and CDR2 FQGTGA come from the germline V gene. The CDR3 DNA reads TGTGCCAGCAGCCGGACAGCCTACAATGAGCAGTTCTTC. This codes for CASSRTAYNEQFF.

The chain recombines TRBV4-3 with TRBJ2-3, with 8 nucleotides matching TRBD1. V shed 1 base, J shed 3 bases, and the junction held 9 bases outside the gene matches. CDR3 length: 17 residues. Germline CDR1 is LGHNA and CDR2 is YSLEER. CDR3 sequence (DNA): TGCGCCAGCAGCCAAGGACCCGGACAGGGTGGTACAGATACGCAGTATTTT. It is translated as CASSQGPGQGGTDTQYF.

CDR3 sequence reads: CASSLWAGGPENIQYF. CDR3 nucleotide sequence: TGTGCCAGCAGCTTGTGGGCGGGAGGGCCGGAAAACATTCAGTACTTC. V is TRBV5-6 and J is TRBJ2-4, with TRBD2 matching 9 bases. The germline V gene encodes CDR1 SGHDT and CDR2 YYEEEE. The trim removed 1 base at V and 5 bases at J, leaving 7 bases unmatched. The length of the CDR3 is 16 residues.